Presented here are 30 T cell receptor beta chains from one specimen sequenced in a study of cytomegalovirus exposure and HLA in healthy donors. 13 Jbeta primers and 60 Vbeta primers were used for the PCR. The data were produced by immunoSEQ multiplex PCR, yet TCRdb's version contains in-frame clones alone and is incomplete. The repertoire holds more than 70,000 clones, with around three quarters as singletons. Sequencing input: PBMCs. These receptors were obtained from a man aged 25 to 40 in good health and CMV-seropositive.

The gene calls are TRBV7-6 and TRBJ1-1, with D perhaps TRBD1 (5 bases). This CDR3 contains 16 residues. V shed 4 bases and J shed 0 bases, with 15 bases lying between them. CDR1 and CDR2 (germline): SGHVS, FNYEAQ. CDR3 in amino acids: CASSSGWGGMNTEAFF. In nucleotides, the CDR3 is TGTGCCAGCAGCTCCGGTTGGGGCGGGATGAACACTGAAGCTTTCTTT.

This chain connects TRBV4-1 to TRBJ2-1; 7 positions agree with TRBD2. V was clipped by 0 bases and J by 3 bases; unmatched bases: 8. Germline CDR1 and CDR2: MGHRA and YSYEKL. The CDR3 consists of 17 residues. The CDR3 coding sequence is TGCGCCAGCAGCCAAGATGCCGCGGGAGCGTTCTACAATGAGCAGTTCTTC. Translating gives CASSQDAAGAFYNEQFF.

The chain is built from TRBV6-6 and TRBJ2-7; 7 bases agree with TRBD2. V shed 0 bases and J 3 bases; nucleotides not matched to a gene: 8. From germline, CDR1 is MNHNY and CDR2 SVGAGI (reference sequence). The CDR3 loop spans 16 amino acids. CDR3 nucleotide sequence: TGTGCCAGCAGTTACTCGGAAGGGTGGGACTACTACGAGCAGTACTTC. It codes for CASSYSEGWDYYEQYF.

The CDR3 sequence is CASRVDRSTDTQYF. The CDR3 DNA sequence: TGTGCCAGCAGAGTGGACAGGAGCACAGATACGCAGTATTTT. V and J are TRBV6-5 and TRBJ2-3; 7 bases match TRBD1. V shed 6 bases, J shed 0 bases, and the junction held 3 bases outside the gene matches. Germline CDR1 reads MNHEY; CDR2 reads SVGAGI. The CDR3 runs 14 residues.

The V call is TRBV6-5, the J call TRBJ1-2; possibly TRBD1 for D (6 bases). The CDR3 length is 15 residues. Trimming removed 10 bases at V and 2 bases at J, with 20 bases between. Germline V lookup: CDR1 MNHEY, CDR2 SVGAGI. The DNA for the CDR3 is TGTGCCACCCACAATCTGGGGGGGCCCAACTATGGCTACACCTTC. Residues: CATHNLGGPNYGYTF.

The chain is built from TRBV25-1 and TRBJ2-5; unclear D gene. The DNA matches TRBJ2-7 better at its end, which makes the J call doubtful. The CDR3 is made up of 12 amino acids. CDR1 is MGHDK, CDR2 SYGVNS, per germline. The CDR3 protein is CASSGAGYEQYF. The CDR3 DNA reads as TGTGCCAGCAGTGGGGCAGGCTACGAGCAGTACTTC.

The CDR3 region has the DNA TGTGCCAGCGGTAAGAGGACAGGGGCCCCTGGCTACACCTTC. It encodes CASGKRTGAPGYTF. The rearrangement joins TRBV2 to TRBJ1-2, with 9 nucleotides matching TRBD1. From germline, CDR1 is SNHLY and CDR2 FYNNEI. J lost 7 bases, V lost 8 bases, and 11 bases had no gene match. This CDR3 comprises 14 residues.

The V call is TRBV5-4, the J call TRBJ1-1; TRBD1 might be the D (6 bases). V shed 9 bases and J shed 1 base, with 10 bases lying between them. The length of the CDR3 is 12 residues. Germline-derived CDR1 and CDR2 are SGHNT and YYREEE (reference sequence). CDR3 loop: CATYRENTEAFF. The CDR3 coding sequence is TGTGCCACCTACAGGGAGAACACTGAAGCTTTCTTT.

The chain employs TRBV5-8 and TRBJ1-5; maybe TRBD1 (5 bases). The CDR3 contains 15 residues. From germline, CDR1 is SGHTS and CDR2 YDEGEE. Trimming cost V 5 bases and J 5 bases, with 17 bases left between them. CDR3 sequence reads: CASSRPDKWDQPQHF. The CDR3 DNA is TGTGCCAGCAGTCGACCGGACAAGTGGGATCAGCCCCAGCATTTT.

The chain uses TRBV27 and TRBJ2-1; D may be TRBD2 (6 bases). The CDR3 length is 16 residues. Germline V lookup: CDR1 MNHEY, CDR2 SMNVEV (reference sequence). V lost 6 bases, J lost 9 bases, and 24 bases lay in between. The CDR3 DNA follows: TGTGCCAGCAGACCTGAAACCTACGGAGGGTGGGTTGAGCAGTTCTTC. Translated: CASRPETYGGWVEQFF.

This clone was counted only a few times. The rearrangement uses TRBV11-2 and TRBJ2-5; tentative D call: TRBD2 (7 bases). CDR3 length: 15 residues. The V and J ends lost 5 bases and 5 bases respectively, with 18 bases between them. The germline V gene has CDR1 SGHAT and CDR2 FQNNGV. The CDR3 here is CASSPQGGEGETQYF. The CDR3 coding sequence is TGTGCCAGCAGCCCCCAAGGGGGGGAGGGGGAGACCCAGTACTTC.

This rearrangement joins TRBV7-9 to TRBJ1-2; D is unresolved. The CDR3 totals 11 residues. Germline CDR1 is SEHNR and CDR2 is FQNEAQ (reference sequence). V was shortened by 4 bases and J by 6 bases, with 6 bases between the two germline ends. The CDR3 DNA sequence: TGTGCCAGCAGCTGGCTCCATGGCTACACCTTC. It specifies CASSWLHGYTF.

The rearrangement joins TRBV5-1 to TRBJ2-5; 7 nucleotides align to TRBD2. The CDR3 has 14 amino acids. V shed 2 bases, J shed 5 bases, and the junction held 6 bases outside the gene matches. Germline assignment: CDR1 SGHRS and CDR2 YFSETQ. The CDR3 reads CASSFDAGEETQYF. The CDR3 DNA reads TGCGCCAGCAGCTTTGACGCGGGGGAGGAGACCCAGTACTTC.

In DNA, the CDR3 is TGTGCCAGCTCACAAACCGGGACAGGAGAAGGAGCTAACTATGGCTACACCTTC. Residues: CASSQTGTGEGANYGYTF. The chain recombines TRBV18 with TRBJ1-2; 8 bases fit TRBD1. Trimming removed 4 bases from V and 0 bases from J; junction bases left unmatched: 13. Germline CDR1 KGHSH, CDR2 LQKENI. CDR3 length: 18 residues.

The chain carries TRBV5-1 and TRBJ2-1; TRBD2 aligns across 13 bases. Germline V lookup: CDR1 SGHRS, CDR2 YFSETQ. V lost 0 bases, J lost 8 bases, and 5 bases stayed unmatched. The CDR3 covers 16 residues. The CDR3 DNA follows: TGCGCCAGCAGCTTGGCACTAGCGGGAGGGCCGTATGAGCAGTTCTTC. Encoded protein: CASSLALAGGPYEQFF.

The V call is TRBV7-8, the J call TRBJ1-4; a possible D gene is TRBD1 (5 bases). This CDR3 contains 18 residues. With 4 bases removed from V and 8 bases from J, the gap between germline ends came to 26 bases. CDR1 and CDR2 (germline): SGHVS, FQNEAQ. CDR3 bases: TGTGCCAGCAGCTCGGGTCCGTTAACAGGCCCGGGTGGGGAAAAACTGTTTTTT. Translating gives CASSSGPLTGPGGEKLFF.

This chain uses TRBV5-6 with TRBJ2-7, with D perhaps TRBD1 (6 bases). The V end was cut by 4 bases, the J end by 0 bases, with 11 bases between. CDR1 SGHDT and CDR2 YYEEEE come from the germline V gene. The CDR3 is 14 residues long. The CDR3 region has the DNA TGTGCCAGCAGCGACCGGACAGTCTCCTACGAGCAGTACGTC. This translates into CASSDRTVSYEQYV.

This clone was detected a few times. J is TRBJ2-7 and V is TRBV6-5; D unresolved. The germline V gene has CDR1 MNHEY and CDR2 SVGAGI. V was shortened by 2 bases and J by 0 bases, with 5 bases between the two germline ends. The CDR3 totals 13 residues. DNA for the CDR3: TGTGCCAGCAGTTACAGGAGCTCCTACGAGCAGTACTTC. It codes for CASSYRSSYEQYF.

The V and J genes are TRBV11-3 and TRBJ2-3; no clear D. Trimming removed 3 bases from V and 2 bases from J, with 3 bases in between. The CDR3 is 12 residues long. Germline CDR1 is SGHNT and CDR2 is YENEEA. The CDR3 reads CASSFHTDTQYF. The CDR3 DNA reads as TGTGCCAGCAGCTTCCACACAGATACGCAGTATTTT.

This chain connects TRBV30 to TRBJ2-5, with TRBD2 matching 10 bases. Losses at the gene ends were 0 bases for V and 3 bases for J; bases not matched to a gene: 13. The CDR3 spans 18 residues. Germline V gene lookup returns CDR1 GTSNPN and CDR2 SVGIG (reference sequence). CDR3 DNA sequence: TGTGCCTGGAGTGTACTTTCTAGCGGGAGAGGTGTTGAAGAGACCCAGTACTTC. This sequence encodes CAWSVLSSGRGVEETQYF.

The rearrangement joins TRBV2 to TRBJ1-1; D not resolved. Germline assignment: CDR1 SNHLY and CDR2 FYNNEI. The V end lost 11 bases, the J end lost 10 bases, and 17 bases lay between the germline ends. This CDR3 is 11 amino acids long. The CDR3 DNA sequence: TGTGCCCGCGGGGATCTCAGAAGAGCTTTCTTT. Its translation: CARGDLRRAFF.

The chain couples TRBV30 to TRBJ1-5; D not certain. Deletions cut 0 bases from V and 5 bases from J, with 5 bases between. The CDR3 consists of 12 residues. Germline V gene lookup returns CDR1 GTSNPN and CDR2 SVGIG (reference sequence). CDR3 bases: TGTGCCTGGAGTGTACTGGATCAGCCCCAGCATTTT. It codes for CAWSVLDQPQHF.

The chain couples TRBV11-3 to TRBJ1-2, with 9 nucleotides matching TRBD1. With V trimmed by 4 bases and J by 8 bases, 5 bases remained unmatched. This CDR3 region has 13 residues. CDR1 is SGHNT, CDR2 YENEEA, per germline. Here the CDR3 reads CASSSDRGTGYTF. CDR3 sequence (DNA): TGTGCCAGCAGCTCTGACAGGGGGACCGGCTACACCTTC.

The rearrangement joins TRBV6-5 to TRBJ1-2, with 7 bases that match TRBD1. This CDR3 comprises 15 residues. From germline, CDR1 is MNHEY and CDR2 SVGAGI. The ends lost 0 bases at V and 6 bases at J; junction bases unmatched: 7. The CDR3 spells CASSYSWDSTNGYTF. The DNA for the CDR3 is TGTGCCAGCAGTTACTCTTGGGACAGCACTAATGGCTACACCTTC.

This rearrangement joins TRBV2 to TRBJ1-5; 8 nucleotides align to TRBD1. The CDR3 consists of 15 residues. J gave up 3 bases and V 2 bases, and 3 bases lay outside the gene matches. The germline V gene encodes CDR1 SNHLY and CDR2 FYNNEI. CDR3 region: CASSERGQVNQPQHF. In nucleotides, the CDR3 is TGTGCCAGCAGTGAAAGGGGACAGGTCAATCAGCCCCAGCATTTT.

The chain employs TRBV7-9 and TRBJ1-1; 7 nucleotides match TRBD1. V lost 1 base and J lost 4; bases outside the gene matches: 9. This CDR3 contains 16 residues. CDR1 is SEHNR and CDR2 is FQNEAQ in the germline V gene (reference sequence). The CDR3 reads CASSLGDRSMSTEAFF. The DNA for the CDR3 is TGTGCCAGCAGCTTAGGGGACAGATCTATGAGCACTGAAGCTTTCTTT.

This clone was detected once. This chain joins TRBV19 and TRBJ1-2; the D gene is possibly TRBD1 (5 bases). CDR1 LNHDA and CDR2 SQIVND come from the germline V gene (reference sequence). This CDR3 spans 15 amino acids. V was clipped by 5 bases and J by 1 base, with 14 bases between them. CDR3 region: CASSPLTALNYGYTF. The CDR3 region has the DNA TGTGCCAGTAGTCCATTGACAGCCCTTAACTATGGCTACACCTTC.

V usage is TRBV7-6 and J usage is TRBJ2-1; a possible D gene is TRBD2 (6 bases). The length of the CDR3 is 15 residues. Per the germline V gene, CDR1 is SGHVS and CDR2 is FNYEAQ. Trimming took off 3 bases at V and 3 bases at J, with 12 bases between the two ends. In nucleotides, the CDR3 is TGTGCCAGCAGCTTTGGGGGAGGCCTCTACAATGAGCAGTTCTTC. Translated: CASSFGGGLYNEQFF. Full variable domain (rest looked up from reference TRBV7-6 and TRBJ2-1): GAGVSQSPRYKVTKRGQDVALRCDPISGHVSLYWYRQALGQGPEFLTYFNYEAQQDKSGLPNDRFSAERPEGSISTLTIQRTEQRDSAMYRCASSFGGGLYNEQFFGPGTRLTVL.

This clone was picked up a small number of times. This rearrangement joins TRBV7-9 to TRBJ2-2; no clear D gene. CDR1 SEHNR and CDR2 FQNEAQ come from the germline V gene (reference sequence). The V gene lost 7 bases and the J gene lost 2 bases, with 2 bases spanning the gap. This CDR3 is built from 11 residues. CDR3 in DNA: TGTGCCAGCATAAACACCGGGGAGCTGTTTTTT. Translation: CASINTGELFF.

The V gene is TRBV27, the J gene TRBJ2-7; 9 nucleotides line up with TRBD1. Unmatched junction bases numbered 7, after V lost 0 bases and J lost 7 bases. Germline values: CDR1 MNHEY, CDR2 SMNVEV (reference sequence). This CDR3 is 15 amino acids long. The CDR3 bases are TGTGCCAGCAGTTTATCTGGGACAGGGAGGACAGAGCAGTACTTC. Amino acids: CASSLSGTGRTEQYF.